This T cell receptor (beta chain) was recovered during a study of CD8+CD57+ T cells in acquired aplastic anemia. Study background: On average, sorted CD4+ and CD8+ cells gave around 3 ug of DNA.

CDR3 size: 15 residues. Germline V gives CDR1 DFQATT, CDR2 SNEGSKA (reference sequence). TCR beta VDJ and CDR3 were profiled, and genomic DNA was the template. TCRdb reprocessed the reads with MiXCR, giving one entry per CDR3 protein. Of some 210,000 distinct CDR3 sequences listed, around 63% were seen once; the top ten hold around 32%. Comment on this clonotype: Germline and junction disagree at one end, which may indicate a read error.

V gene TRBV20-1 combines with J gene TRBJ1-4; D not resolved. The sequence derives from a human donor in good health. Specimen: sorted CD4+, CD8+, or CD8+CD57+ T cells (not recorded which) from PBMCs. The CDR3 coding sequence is TGCAGTGCTAGAGATCAGATGGGAACTACTGAAAAACTGCTTTTT. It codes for CSARDQMGTTEKLLF.